This TCR beta chain appears in the sequencing data of a study of blood T cells in healthy people across ages. Findings and limits, study-wide: The long-lived group displayed more naive CD4+ cells, plus higher diversity, than the aged donors did. No conclusive comparison of naive versus antigen-experienced cells was possible with unsorted PBMCs.

Whenever a sample was processed, at least 6.5 million PBMCs were isolated. As concerns this clonotype: Its antigen is still unknown. Compared with germline, one end of the junction differs, possibly owing to a read error.

A J-beta primer mix and a sample-barcoded 5' primer were used in a second PCR of about 7 to 12 cycles. TCRdb recomputed calls from the 5' RACE reads with MiXCR, one row per CDR3 protein. The sample includes around 280,000 distinct CDR3 sequences, less than 30% of them seen just once. The CDR3 consists of 13 residues. The sequence came from an older woman in good health. Sequenced: blood. The chain joins TRBV12-3 or TRBV12-4 to TRBJ2-1; 11 nucleotides align to TRBD2. The CDR3 nucleotides read TGTGCCAGCAGTCCGGGACTAGCGGCTTACACAGATTTC. This gives the protein CASSPGLAAYTDF.